The clone carrying this T cell receptor (beta chain) has ten or more counts. Its antigen is as yet unknown. Trimming pared 5 bases from V and 0 bases from J, leaving 11 bases between. In germline, CDR1 is SGHRS, CDR2 YFSETQ. CDR3 length: 14 amino acids. Synthesis of cDNA was performed by 5'RACE using 10-nucleotide random UMIs. TCRdb recomputed calls from the 5' RACE reads with MiXCR, one row per CDR3 protein. The profile shows about 88,000 distinct CDR3 sequences, roughly 3.5% of them singletons. This specimen belongs to a study of neurological immune-mediated disorders. Across the study: Multiple sclerosis patients numbered 34, of whom approximately 31 were relapsing-remitting and 3 secondary progressive.

Unsorted libraries used 2 million PBMCs kept at -80 degrees C. Whole-study findings and limits: CDR3 amino acid sequences found in expanded clones were never shared across subjects, suggesting private repertoires in all groups.

The sample was PBMCs. V and J are TRBV5-1 and TRBJ1-1; no firm D call. This TCR came from a woman in her late teens or twenties with multiple sclerosis. CDR3 bases: TGCGCCAGCAGGCCCTCGACGGTGAACACTGAAGCTTTCTTT. Translating it yields CASRPSTVNTEAFF. The variable domain in full, with the rest retrieved from reference TRBV5-1 and TRBJ1-1, is KAGVTQTPRYLIKTRGQQVTLSCSPISGHRSVSWYQQTPGQGLQFLFEYFSETQRNKGNFPGRFSGRQFSNSRSEMNVSTLELGDSALYLCASRPSTVNTEAFFGQGTRLTVV.